Presented here are 30 T cell receptor beta chains from one specimen sequenced in a study of neoadjuvant nivolumab and ipilimumab in lung cancer. The table came from immunoSEQ multiplex PCR; TCRdb's copy has only in-frame clones and leaves some out. The sample yields several thousand clones, about 89% seen once. Sample: tumor tissue, taken after neoadjuvant nivolumab, alone or with ipilimumab, at or shortly before surgery. Receptors were obtained from an adult with non-small cell lung cancer. Some clones in this sample may be carry-over from other donors' samples.

This chain connects TRBV14 to TRBJ1-2; no clear D gene. CDR1 and CDR2 (germline): SGHDN, FVKESK. The CDR3 contains 13 residues. V was clipped by 4 bases and J by 0 bases, with 6 bases between them. In DNA, the CDR3 is TGTGCCAGCAGCCTTCAGACTAACTATGGCTACACCTTC. Translation gives CASSLQTNYGYTF.

The CDR3 sequence: CASSLAGTSGADTQYF. The CDR3 DNA is TGTGCCAGCAGCTTAGCCGGGACTAGCGGAGCAGATACGCAGTATTTT. The genes are TRBV11-1 and TRBJ2-3; TRBD2 matches 11 bases. The CDR3 has 16 amino acids. With 0 bases clipped from V and 4 bases from J, the junction kept 3 bases outside the gene matches. CDR1 is SGHAT, CDR2 FQDESV, per germline (reference sequence).

V is TRBV5-1 and J is TRBJ2-2; possibly TRBD2 for D (6 bases). This CDR3 has 15 residues. Germline loops: CDR1 SGHRS, CDR2 YFSETQ. The V end lost 7 bases, the J end lost 3 bases, and 16 bases lay between the germline ends. Written as DNA, the CDR3 is TGCGCCAGCGAACGGGGAGGAGGGGACACCGGGGAGCTGTTTTTT. This sequence encodes CASERGGGDTGELFF.

This clone was counted only a few times. Compared with germline, one end of the junction differs, possibly owing to a read error. This chain connects TRBV7-7 to TRBJ2-5; D may be TRBD1 (6 bases). The CDR3 sequence is 16 residues long. CDR1 is SSHAT, CDR2 FNYEAQ, per germline (reference sequence). CDR3 DNA: TGTGCTAGCAGCTTAGCTTCCCCCCAGGGGAAAGAGACCCAGTACTTC. It yields the protein CASSLASPQGKETQYF.

This clone was seen a single time. This rearrangement joins TRBV4-1 to TRBJ1-2; TRBD1 matches 7 bases. Germline V lookup: CDR1 MGHRA, CDR2 YSYEKL. The length of the CDR3 is 13 residues. J gave up 6 bases and V 4 bases, and 5 bases lay outside the gene matches. The CDR3 DNA follows: TGCGCCAGCAGCCGAGGGGGCCGTAATGGCTACACCTTC. It translates to CASSRGGRNGYTF.

This clone has just a few counts. V is TRBV5-8 and J is TRBJ1-5; D is undetermined. The CDR3 sequence is 12 residues long. V dropped 7 bases and J dropped 3 bases, with 8 bases sitting between them. Germline-derived CDR1 and CDR2 are SGHTS and YDEGEE. CDR3 region: CASQRLNQPQHF. CDR3 DNA sequence: TGTGCCAGCCAAAGACTCAATCAGCCCCAGCATTTT.

The CDR3 protein is CASSLSHRWRADGYTF. The CDR3, as DNA: TGCGCCAGCAGCCTTTCTCATAGGTGGAGGGCCGATGGCTACACCTTC. The rearrangement uses TRBV4-3 and TRBJ1-2, with D unclear. The CDR3 extends over 16 amino acids. Per the germline V gene, CDR1 is LGHNA and CDR2 is YSLEER. The germline V and J ends were trimmed by 4 bases and 6 bases, with 21 bases remaining between them.

The V call is TRBV6-1, the J call TRBJ2-2, with TRBD1 matching 8 bases. Germline V CDR1 and CDR2: MNHNS, SASEGT. The CDR3 has 14 residues. The V and J ends lost 10 bases and 4 bases, in that order; junction bases with no gene match: 8. The chain's CDR3 is CAITPGTGTGELFF. DNA of the CDR3: TGTGCCATCACCCCCGGGACAGGCACCGGGGAGCTGTTTTTT.

The gene calls are TRBV13 and TRBJ2-7, with 14 bases identical to TRBD2. After removal of 5 bases from V and 9 bases from J, the junction contained 9 bases not matched to a gene. The CDR3 has 15 residues. CDR1 PRHDT and CDR2 FYEKMQ come from the germline V gene (reference sequence). The CDR3 coding sequence is TGTGCCAGCAGCCGAAGCGGGACTAGCGGGAGAAGGCAGTACTTC. Residues: CASSRSGTSGRRQYF. Combining the CDR3 with reference TRBV13 and TRBJ2-7 gives the whole variable domain AAGVIQSPRHLIKEKRETATLKCYPIPRHDTVYWYQQGPGQDPQFLISFYEKMQSDKGSIPDRFSAQQFSDYHSELNMSSLELGDSALYFCASSRSGTSGRRQYFGPGTRLTVT.

The CDR3 DNA reads TGTGCCAGCAGCCAATCCTCGGGGGGATGGTTCCAAGAGACCCAGTACTTC. It codes for CASSQSSGGWFQETQYF. The V gene is TRBV7-9, the J gene TRBJ2-5; 7 nucleotides align to TRBD2. The CDR3 contains 17 residues. Losses at the gene ends were 5 bases for V and 1 base for J; bases not matched to a gene: 13. The germline CDR1 and CDR2 sequences are SEHNR and FQNEAQ (reference sequence).

V is TRBV7-9 and J is TRBJ2-5; the match to TRBD2 covers 8 bases. Germline V gives CDR1 SEHNR, CDR2 FQNEAQ (reference sequence). The CDR3 length is 14 residues. Trimming removed 1 base from V and 5 bases from J; junction bases left unmatched: 3. The CDR3 sequence: CASSLVAGSETQYF. In DNA form, the CDR3 reads TGTGCCAGCAGCTTAGTAGCGGGGTCGGAGACCCAGTACTTC.

This clone was found once. V and J are TRBV5-1 and TRBJ2-3; 13 bases map to TRBD2. Germline values: CDR1 SGHRS, CDR2 YFSETQ. Trimming at V came to 4 bases and at J to 3 bases, leaving 5 bases not matched to a gene. This CDR3 has 16 residues. The CDR3 spells CASSQTSGRATDTQYF. The CDR3 nucleotides read TGCGCCAGCAGCCAAACTAGCGGGAGGGCAACAGATACGCAGTATTTT. Full variable domain (missing parts from reference TRBV5-1 and TRBJ2-3): KAGVTQTPRYLIKTRGQQVTLSCSPISGHRSVSWYQQTPGQGLQFLFEYFSETQRNKGNFPGRFSGRQFSNSRSEMNVSTLELGDSALYLCASSQTSGRATDTQYFGPGTRLTVL.

This sequence joins TRBV5-5 and TRBJ2-7, with 7 positions matching TRBD2. V was clipped by 2 bases and J by 2 bases; unmatched bases: 7. The CDR3 loop spans 15 amino acids. CDR1 and CDR2 from the germline V gene are SGHKS and YYEKEE (reference sequence). The CDR3 sequence: CASSFKAGKTYEQYF. CDR3 in DNA: TGTGCCAGCAGCTTTAAAGCGGGAAAAACCTACGAGCAGTACTTC.

There are a few counts of this clone. The V gene is TRBV6-1, the J gene TRBJ2-3; D is uncertain. The CDR3 runs to 15 residues. Germline V gives CDR1 MNHNS, CDR2 SASEGT. Trimming removed 3 bases at V and 0 bases at J, with 10 bases between. CDR3 sequence (DNA): TGTGCCAGCAGTGATTGGGCCGGCAGCACAGATACGCAGTATTTT. Its translation is CASSDWAGSTDTQYF.

The CDR3 is CASSLRPGLGQPQHF. Here the CDR3 DNA reads TGTGCCAGCAGCTTGCGTCCGGGGTTGGGTCAGCCCCAGCATTTT. The chain recombines TRBV5-6 with TRBJ1-5; no definite D call. The CDR3 contains 15 residues. Trimming cost V 1 base and J 6 bases, with 14 bases left between them. Germline V gene data show CDR1 as SGHDT and CDR2 as YYEEEE.

The chain employs TRBV7-9 and TRBJ2-7, with a tentative D call TRBD1 (6 bases). The CDR3 runs to 18 residues. Germline CDR1 SEHNR, CDR2 FQNEAQ (reference sequence). The V gene lost 3 bases and the J gene lost 4 bases, with 25 bases spanning the gap. This CDR3 is CASSLLGGAGAHQYEQYF. In DNA form, the CDR3 reads TGTGCCAGCAGCTTGCTTGGGGGCGCGGGTGCACACCAATACGAGCAGTACTTC.

This CDR3 reads CASSAASGFYEQYF. DNA for the CDR3: TGCGCCAGCAGTGCTGCTAGCGGATTTTACGAGCAGTACTTC. The chain couples TRBV10-1 to TRBJ2-7, with TRBD2 matching 7 bases. The CDR3 spans 14 residues. Trimming cost V 4 bases and J 4 bases; bases outside gene matches: 7. From germline, CDR1 is WNHNN and CDR2 SYGVQD (reference sequence).

The chain links TRBV18 to TRBJ2-1, with 12 bases fitting TRBD2. The germline gives CDR1 KGHSH, CDR2 LQKENI. The J segment lost 0 bases and the V segment lost 2 bases, leaving 8 bases of the junction unmatched. The length of the CDR3 is 19 residues. The CDR3 DNA is TGTGCCAGCTCACCAAGGAGACTAGCGGGAGTTTCCTCCTACAATGAGCAGTTCTTC. Amino acid sequence: CASSPRRLAGVSSYNEQFF.

The chain combines TRBV10-3 with TRBJ2-7; the D gene is possibly TRBD2 (6 bases). The CDR3 sequence is 14 residues long. Between the trimmed V and J ends, which lost 4 bases and 7 bases, there was a span of 17 bases. Germline assignment: CDR1 ENHRY and CDR2 SYGVKD. Here the CDR3 DNA reads TGTGCCATCAGTGGCGCGGTTGGGGCGGGAGAGCAGTACTTC. It specifies CAISGAVGAGEQYF.

This chain connects TRBV11-2 to TRBJ2-7; D is unclear. Germline lookup yields CDR1 SGHAT and CDR2 FQNNGV. Trimming shortened V by 5 bases and J by 4 bases, and 12 bases separated the two germline ends. The CDR3 covers 13 residues. CDR3 residues: CASSRMDGYEQYF. The CDR3 nucleotides are TGTGCCAGCAGCCGAATGGATGGGTACGAGCAGTACTTC.

The V and J genes are TRBV7-9 and TRBJ1-3, with TRBD1 identical over 8 bases. Germline values: CDR1 SEHNR, CDR2 FQNEAQ (reference sequence). After removal of 3 bases from V and 4 bases from J, the junction contained 5 bases not matched to a gene. The CDR3 extends over 15 amino acids. The CDR3 DNA reads TGTGCCAGCAGCTTTAGACAGGGGAGAGGAAACACCATATATTTT. It specifies CASSFRQGRGNTIYF.

The chain carries TRBV6-5 and TRBJ2-7; D remains unclear. V lost 0 bases and J lost 3, with 9 bases in between. Germline V gene lookup returns CDR1 MNHEY and CDR2 SVGAGI. The CDR3 spans 14 residues. In nucleotides, the CDR3 is TGTGCCAGCAGTTACTCACGGATAGGCTACGAGCAGTACTTC. This sequence encodes CASSYSRIGYEQYF.

The chain joins TRBV6-6 to TRBJ2-3, with TRBD2 matching over 7 bases. Germline V lookup: CDR1 MNHNY, CDR2 SVGAGI (reference sequence). Germline trimming cut 11 bases from V and 3 bases from J; bases unmatched to any gene: 5. This CDR3 comprises 12 residues. The DNA for the CDR3 is TGTGCCTCTTGCGGGGGAACAGATACGCAGTATTTT. Its translation is CASCGGTDTQYF.

This rearrangement joins TRBV30 to TRBJ1-3; the match to TRBD1 covers 7 bases. Per germline, CDR1 GTSNPN and CDR2 SVGIG (reference sequence). V lost 1 base, J lost 6 bases, and 12 bases stayed unmatched. This CDR3 has 16 amino acids. CDR3 in DNA: TGTGCCTGGAGTGCAATACTCCGACAGGGCGAAAACACCATATATTTT. The encoded protein is CAWSAILRQGENTIYF.

This sequence joins TRBV27 and TRBJ1-3; D not resolved. This CDR3 is built from 14 residues. Germline V gene sequence: CDR1 MNHEY, CDR2 SMNVEV (reference sequence). V lost 7 bases, J lost 4 bases, and 14 bases lay in between. The CDR3 loop reads CASMGSSSGNTIYF. The CDR3 DNA is TGTGCCAGCATGGGGTCAAGCTCAGGAAACACCATATATTTT.

The count of this clone is one. The chain employs TRBV7-9 and TRBJ2-3; tentative D call: TRBD2 (6 bases). V lost 10 bases, J lost 1 base, and 18 bases lay in between. CDR1 is SEHNR, CDR2 FQNEAQ, per germline (reference sequence). The length of the CDR3 is 15 residues. As DNA, the CDR3 is TGTGCCACCCGGGCGGGGCGCGGGGGCACAGATACGCAGTATTTT. Residues: CATRAGRGGTDTQYF.

This rearrangement joins TRBV5-1 to TRBJ2-7; 9 bases agree with TRBD2. From germline, CDR1 is SGHRS and CDR2 YFSETQ. The ends lost 2 bases at V and 1 base at J; junction bases unmatched: 4. The CDR3 length is 15 residues. This CDR3 reads CASSLSTSGSYEQYF. CDR3 coding DNA: TGCGCCAGCAGCTTATCGACTAGCGGTTCCTACGAGCAGTACTTC.

The chain combines TRBV15 with TRBJ1-3, with D tentatively TRBD1 (5 bases). The CDR3 consists of 15 residues. Trimming took off 5 bases at V and 0 bases at J, with 11 bases between the two ends. Germline CDR1 LNHNV, CDR2 YYDKDF (reference sequence). CDR3 protein: CATSRGASSGNTIYF. CDR3 nucleotide sequence: TGTGCCACCAGCCGGGGCGCCAGCTCTGGAAACACCATATATTTT.

This chain joins TRBV19 and TRBJ2-7; D possibly corresponds to TRBD2 (5 bases). Germline CDR1 and CDR2: LNHDA and SQIVND (reference sequence). V was shortened by 1 base and J by 7 bases, with 14 bases between the two germline ends. The length of the CDR3 is 14 residues. CDR3 coding DNA: TGTGCCAGTAGTATAGGGGGATTGCCGGGAGAGCAGTACTTC. As protein: CASSIGGLPGEQYF.

The chain couples TRBV5-1 to TRBJ2-2; D is possibly TRBD2 (6 bases). The ends were cut back, 7 bases at V and 8 bases at J, with 9 bases in the middle. This CDR3 is built from 11 residues. Germline values: CDR1 SGHRS, CDR2 YFSETQ. In DNA form, the CDR3 reads TGCGCCAGCGGGACTTTAGGGGAGCTGTTTTTT. The encoded protein is CASGTLGELFF.